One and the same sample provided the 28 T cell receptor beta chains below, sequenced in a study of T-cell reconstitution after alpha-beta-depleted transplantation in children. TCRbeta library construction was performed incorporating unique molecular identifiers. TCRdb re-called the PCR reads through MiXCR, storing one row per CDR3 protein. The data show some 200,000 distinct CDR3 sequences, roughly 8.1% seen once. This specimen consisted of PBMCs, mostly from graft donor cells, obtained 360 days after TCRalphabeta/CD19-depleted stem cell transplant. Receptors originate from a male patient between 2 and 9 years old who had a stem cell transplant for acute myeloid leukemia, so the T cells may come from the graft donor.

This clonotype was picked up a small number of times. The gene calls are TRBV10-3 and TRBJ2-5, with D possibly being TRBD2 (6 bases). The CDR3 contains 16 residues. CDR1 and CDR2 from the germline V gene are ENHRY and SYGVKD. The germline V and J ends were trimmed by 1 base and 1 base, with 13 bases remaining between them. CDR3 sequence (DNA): TGTGCCATCAGTGAGTATGGAGGGAGTATCCAAGAGACCCAGTACTTC. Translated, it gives CAISEYGGSIQETQYF.

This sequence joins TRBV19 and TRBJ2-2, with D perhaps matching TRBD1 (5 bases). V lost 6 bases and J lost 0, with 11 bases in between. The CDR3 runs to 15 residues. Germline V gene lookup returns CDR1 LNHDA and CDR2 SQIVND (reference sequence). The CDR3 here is CASRKQETNTGELFF. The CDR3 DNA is TGTGCCAGTAGAAAACAGGAAACGAACACCGGGGAGCTGTTTTTT.

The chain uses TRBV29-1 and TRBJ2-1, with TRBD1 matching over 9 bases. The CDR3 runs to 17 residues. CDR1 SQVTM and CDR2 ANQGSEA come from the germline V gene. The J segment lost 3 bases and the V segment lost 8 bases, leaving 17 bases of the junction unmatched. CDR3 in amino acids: CSLGTGGGSRGYNEQFF. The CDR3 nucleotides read TGCAGCCTGGGCACAGGGGGCGGGTCTCGGGGCTACAATGAGCAGTTCTTC.

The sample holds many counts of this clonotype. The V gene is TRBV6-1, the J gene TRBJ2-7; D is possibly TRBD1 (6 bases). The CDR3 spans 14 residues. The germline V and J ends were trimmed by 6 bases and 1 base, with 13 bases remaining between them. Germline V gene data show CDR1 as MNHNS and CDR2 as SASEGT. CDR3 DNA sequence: TGTGCCAGCAGGCCTACAGGGTATTCCTACGAGCAGTACGTC. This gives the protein CASRPTGYSYEQYV.

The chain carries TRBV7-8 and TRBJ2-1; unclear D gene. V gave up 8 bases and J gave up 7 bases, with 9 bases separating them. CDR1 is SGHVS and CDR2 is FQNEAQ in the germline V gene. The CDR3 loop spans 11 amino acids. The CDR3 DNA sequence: TGTGCCAGCGGGTGGGTTAATGAGCAGTTCTTC. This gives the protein CASGWVNEQFF.

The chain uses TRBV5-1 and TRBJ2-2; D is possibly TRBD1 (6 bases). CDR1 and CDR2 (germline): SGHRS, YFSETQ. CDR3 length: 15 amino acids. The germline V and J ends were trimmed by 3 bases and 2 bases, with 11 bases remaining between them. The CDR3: CASSSGTSNTGELFF. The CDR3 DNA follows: TGCGCCAGCAGCTCCGGGACAAGTAACACCGGGGAGCTGTTTTTT.

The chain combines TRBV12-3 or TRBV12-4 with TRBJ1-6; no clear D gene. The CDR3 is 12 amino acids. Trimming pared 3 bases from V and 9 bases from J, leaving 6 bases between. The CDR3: CASSFSGSPLHF. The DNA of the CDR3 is TGTGCCAGCAGTTTCTCGGGTTCACCCCTCCACTTT.

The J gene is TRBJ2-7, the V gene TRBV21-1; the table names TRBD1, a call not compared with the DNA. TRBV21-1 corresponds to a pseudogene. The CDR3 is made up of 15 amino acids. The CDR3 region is CASSKEIAGVGEQYF. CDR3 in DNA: TGTGCCAGCAGCAAAGAAATAGCAGGGGTCGGCGAGCAGTACTTC.

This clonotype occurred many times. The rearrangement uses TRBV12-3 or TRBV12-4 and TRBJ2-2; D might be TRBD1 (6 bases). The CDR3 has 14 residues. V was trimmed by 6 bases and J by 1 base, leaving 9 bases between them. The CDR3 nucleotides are TGTGCCAGCAGGATGGGACAGAACACCGGGGAGCTGTTTTTT. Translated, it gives CASRMGQNTGELFF.

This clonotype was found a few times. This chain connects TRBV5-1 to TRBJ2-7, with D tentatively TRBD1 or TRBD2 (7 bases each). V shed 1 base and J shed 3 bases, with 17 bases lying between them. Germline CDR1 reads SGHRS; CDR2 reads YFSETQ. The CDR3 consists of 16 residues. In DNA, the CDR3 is TGCGCCAGCAGCTTGTCAGCGGGACAGTTAAACTACGAGCAGTACTTC. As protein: CASSLSAGQLNYEQYF.

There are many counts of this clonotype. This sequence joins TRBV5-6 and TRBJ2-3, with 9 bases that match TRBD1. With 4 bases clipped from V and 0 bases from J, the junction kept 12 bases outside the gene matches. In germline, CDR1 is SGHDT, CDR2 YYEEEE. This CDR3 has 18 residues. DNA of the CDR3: TGTGCCAGCAGCGAAGACCGGGACAGGGTCACTAGCACAGATACGCAGTATTTT. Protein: CASSEDRDRVTSTDTQYF.

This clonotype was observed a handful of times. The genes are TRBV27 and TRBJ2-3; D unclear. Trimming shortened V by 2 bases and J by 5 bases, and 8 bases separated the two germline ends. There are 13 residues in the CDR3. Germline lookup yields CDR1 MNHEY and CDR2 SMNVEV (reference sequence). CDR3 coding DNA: TGTGCCAGCAGTTTAGAGCAGAGAGATACGCAGTATTTT. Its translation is CASSLEQRDTQYF.

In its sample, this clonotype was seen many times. The CDR3: CASRSQGWGETQYF. DNA of the CDR3: TGTGCCAGCAGATCCCAGGGTTGGGGAGAGACCCAGTACTTC. The genes are TRBV12-3 or TRBV12-4 and TRBJ2-5; D is possibly TRBD1 (5 bases). The CDR3 extends over 14 amino acids. Trimming removed 6 bases at V and 4 bases at J, with 15 bases between.

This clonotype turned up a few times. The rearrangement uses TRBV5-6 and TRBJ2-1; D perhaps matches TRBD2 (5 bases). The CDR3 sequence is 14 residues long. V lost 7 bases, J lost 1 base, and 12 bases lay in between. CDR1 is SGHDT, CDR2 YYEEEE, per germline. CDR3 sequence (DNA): TGTGCCAGCGGGGATACTAGTTCCTACAATGAGCAGTTCTTC. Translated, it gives CASGDTSSYNEQFF.

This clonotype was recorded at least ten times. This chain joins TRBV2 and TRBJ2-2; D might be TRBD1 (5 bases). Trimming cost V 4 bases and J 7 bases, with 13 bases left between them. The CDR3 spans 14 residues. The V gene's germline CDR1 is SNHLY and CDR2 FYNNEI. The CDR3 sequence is CASSVGQGYGELFF. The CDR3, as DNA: TGTGCCAGCAGTGTTGGGCAGGGTTACGGGGAGCTGTTTTTT.

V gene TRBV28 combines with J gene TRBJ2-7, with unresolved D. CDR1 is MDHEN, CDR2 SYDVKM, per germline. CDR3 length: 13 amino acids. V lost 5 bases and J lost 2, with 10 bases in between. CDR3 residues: CASSPQYTYEQYF. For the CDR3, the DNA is TGTGCCAGCAGTCCGCAGTACACCTACGAGCAGTACTTC.

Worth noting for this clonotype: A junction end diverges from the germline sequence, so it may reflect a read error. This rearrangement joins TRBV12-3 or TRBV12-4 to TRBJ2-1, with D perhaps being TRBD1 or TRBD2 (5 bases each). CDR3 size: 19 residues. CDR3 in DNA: TGTGCCTGCAGTTTCGGGCAGGGAGTTGGGGCTGACTTGTACAATGAGCAGTTCTTC. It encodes CACSFGQGVGADLYNEQFF.

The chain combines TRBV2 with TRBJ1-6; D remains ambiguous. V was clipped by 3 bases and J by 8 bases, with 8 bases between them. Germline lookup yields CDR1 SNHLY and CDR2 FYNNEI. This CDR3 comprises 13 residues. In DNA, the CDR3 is TGTGCCAGCAGTGATCCCCAGGATTCACCCCTCCACTTT. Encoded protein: CASSDPQDSPLHF.

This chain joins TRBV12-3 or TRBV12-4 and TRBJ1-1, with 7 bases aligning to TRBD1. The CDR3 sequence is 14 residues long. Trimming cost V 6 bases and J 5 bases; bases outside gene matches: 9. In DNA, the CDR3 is TGTGCCAGCAGGACAGGGACCGGGGGGACTGAAGCTTTCTTT. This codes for CASRTGTGGTEAFF.

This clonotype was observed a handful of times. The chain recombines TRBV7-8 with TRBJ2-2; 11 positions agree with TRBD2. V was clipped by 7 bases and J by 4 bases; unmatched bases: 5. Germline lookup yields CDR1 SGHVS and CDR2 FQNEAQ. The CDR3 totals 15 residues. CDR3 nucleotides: TGTGCCAGCATCCGACTAGCGGGGATCACCGGGGAGCTGTTTTTT. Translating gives CASIRLAGITGELFF.

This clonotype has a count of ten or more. CDR3 loop: CAKKKGLAGYRASEQYV. The CDR3 region has the DNA TGTGCCAAGAAAAAGGGACTAGCGGGATATAGGGCCAGCGAGCAGTACGTC. The chain combines TRBV7-6 with TRBJ2-7; 13 nucleotides agree with TRBD2. Germline values: CDR1 SGHVS, CDR2 FNYEAQ. This CDR3 is 17 amino acids long. The junction had 18 bases not matched to a gene; V was cut back by 10 bases and J by 6 bases.

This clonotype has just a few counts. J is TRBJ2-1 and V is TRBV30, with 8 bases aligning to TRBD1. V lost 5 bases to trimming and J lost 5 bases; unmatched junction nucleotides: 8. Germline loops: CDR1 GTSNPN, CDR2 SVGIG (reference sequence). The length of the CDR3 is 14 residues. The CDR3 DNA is TGTGCCTGGGGCCGGGACAGGTACCACAATGAGCAGTTCTTC. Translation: CAWGRDRYHNEQFF.

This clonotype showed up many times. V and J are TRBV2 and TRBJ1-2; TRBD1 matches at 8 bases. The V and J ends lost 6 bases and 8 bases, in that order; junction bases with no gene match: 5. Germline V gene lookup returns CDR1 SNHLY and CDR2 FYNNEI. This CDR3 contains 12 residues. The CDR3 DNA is TGTGCCAGCAGCCAGGGGGCGCGAGGCTACACCTTC. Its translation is CASSQGARGYTF. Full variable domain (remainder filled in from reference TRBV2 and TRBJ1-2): EPEVTQTPSHQVTQMGQEVILRCVPISNHLYFYWYRQILGQKVEFLVSFYNNEISEKSEIFDDQFSVERPDGSNFTLKIRSTKLEDSAMYFCASSQGARGYTFGSGTRLTVV.

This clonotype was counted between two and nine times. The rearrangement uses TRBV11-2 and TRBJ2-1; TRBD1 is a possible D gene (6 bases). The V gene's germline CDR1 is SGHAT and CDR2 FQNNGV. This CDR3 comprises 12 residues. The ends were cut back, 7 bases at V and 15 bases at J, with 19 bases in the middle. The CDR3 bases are TGTGCCAGCACCAACCCAACAGGGCTGGGGTTCTTC. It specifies CASTNPTGLGFF.

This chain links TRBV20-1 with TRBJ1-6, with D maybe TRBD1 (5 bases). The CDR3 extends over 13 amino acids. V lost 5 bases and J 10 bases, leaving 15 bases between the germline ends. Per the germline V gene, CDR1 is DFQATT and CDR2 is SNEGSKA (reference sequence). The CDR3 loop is CSALSGTGSPLHF. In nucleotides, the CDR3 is TGCAGTGCTTTATCAGGGACGGGCTCACCCCTCCACTTT.

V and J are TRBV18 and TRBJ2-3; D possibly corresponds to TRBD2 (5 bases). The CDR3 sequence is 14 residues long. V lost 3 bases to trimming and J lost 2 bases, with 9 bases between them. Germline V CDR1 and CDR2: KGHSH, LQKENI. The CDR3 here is CASSPMRDTDTQYF. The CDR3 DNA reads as TGTGCCAGCTCACCGATGAGGGACACAGATACGCAGTATTTT.

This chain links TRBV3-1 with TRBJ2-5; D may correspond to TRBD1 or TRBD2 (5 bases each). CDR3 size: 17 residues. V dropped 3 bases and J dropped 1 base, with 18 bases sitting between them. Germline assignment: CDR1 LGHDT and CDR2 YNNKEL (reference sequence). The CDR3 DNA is TGTGCCAGCAGCCAGTTAGGTGTTCGAGGGGCCCAAGAGACCCAGTACTTC. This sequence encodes CASSQLGVRGAQETQYF.

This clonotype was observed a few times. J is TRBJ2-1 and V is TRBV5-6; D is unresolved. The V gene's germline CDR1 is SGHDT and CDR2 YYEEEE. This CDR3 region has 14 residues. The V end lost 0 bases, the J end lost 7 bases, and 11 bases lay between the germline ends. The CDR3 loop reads CASSLDPGMNEQFF. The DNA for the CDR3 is TGTGCCAGCAGCTTGGATCCGGGTATGAATGAGCAGTTCTTC.